This TCR beta chain was sequenced during a study of neurological immune-mediated disorders. General observations from the study: While HTLV-1-associated myelopathy showed the greatest TCR clonal expansion, multiple sclerosis showed the least, falling below healthy controls. Neither clinical nor MRI features were associated with the multiple sclerosis repertoire cluster.

This clonotype showed up many times. As yet, its antigen is unknown. Deletions cut 1 base from V and 1 base from J, with 7 bases between. Germline lookup yields CDR1 SGHTA and CDR2 FQGNSA. The CDR3 is made up of 15 amino acids. Unsorted libraries were prepared from 2 million PBMCs held at -80 C. The cDNA was generated through 5'RACE incorporating 10-nucleotide random UMIs. TCRdb processed the 5' RACE reads anew with MiXCR; each CDR3 protein has one entry. The sample lists more than 75,000 distinct CDR3 sequences, around 3.5% occurring once. This chain joins TRBV7-2 and TRBJ1-4; no definite D call. The sample was PBMCs. This clonotype was sampled from a woman aged 50 to 60 with multiple sclerosis. In nucleotides, the CDR3 is TGTGCCAGCAGCTTAGACAGAAAAACTAATGAAAAACTGTTTTTT. Amino acid sequence: CASSLDRKTNEKLFF.